This TCR beta chain originates from a study of neurological immune-mediated disorders. Overall study: Of the multiple sclerosis patients, about 34 in total, roughly 30 were relapsing-remitting and 3 were secondary progressive.

CDR1 MNHEY and CDR2 SMNVEV come from the germline V gene (reference sequence). The CDR3 extends over 15 amino acids. The germline V and J ends were trimmed by 2 bases and 4 bases, with 14 bases remaining between them. In its sample, this clonotype was seen many times. Its antigen remains unidentified. Study-wide results and caveats: Among 34 multiple sclerosis patients, 18 had repertoires that phylogenetic grouping placed in one related-CDR3 cluster, a possible signature.

Synthesis of cDNA was performed by 5'RACE using 10-nucleotide random UMIs. MiXCR, applied by TCRdb to the 5' RACE reads, yields one record per CDR3 protein. This sample has around 60,000 distinct CDR3 sequences, with about 3.3% found just once. The gene calls are TRBV27 and TRBJ1-1; D ambiguous. Sequenced sample: PBMCs. The sequence was obtained from a woman aged 55-70 years with multiple sclerosis. For the CDR3, the DNA is TGTGCCAGCAGTTTAATATCGGGGAGCGGCACTGAAGCTTTCTTT. The encoded protein is CASSLISGSGTEAFF.